These 16 T cell receptor beta chains came from one sample sequenced in a study of T cells after yellow fever vaccination. TCRdb redid the calling of the 5' RACE reads with MiXCR, one entry per CDR3 protein. The top ten clones hold 17% of a sample with 450,000 to 600,000 distinct CDR3 sequences, approximately 16% of them seen once. The specimen was PBMCs, collected around 5 days after the first yellow fever vaccination. Source of these receptors: a man aged 18 to 29 who received the YFV17D yellow fever vaccine.

This chain joins TRBV19 and TRBJ2-3; TRBD1 agrees at 7 bases. The J segment lost 5 bases and the V segment lost 4 bases, leaving 6 bases of the junction unmatched. The CDR3 is 14 residues long. From germline, CDR1 is LNHDA and CDR2 SQIVND (reference sequence). In DNA form, the CDR3 reads TGTGCCAGTAGTACCCGACAGGGCGGAGATACGCAGTATTTT. It encodes CASSTRQGGDTQYF. The entire variable domain, with the rest obtained from reference TRBV19 and TRBJ2-3, is as follows: DGGITQSPKYLFRKEGQNVTLSCEQNLNHDAMYWYRQDPGQGLRLIYYSQIVNDFQKGDIAEGYSVSREKKESFPLTVTSAQKNPTAFYLCASSTRQGGDTQYFGPGTRLTVL.

This clonotype has a handful of counts. This chain uses TRBV5-1 with TRBJ1-1, with 8 positions matching TRBD1. V lost 4 bases, J lost 2 bases, and 7 bases stayed unmatched. The CDR3 has 15 residues. The germline CDR1 and CDR2 sequences are SGHRS and YFSETQ. Here the CDR3 reads CASSQIGTGNTEAFF. In DNA form, the CDR3 reads TGCGCCAGCAGCCAGATCGGGACAGGCAACACTGAAGCTTTCTTT.

The V gene is TRBV7-8, the J gene TRBJ2-4; no reliable D call. This CDR3 region has 16 residues. Trimming shortened V by 5 bases and J by 0 bases, and 14 bases separated the two germline ends. Germline lookup yields CDR1 SGHVS and CDR2 FQNEAQ. The CDR3 here is CASSLGPALAKNIQYF. The CDR3 bases are TGTGCCAGCAGCCTTGGCCCCGCACTAGCCAAAAACATTCAGTACTTC.

This clonotype was seen a few times. The V gene is TRBV5-1, the J gene TRBJ2-5, with 9 bases aligning to TRBD1. Germline CDR1 is SGHRS and CDR2 is YFSETQ. J gave up 4 bases and V 4 bases, and 8 bases lay outside the gene matches. The CDR3 is 15 residues long. The CDR3 reads CASSTGTGRRETQYF. CDR3 nucleotide sequence: TGCGCCAGCAGCACCGGGACAGGGAGACGAGAGACCCAGTACTTC.

This rearrangement joins TRBV29-1 to TRBJ1-4; D possibly corresponds to TRBD1 (6 bases). Trimming took 6 bases from V and 12 from J, leaving 17 bases between them. Germline V gives CDR1 SQVTM, CDR2 ANQGSEA. The CDR3 covers 12 residues. The CDR3 DNA is TGCAGCGTCTGGGATGAACAGGGTGAACTGTTTTTT. The encoded protein is CSVWDEQGELFF.

This clonotype appeared a few times. The chain combines TRBV10-1 with TRBJ2-3, with D possibly being TRBD2 (5 bases). Germline V gene lookup returns CDR1 WNHNN and CDR2 SYGVQD (reference sequence). V was clipped by 0 bases and J by 2 bases, with 9 bases between them. The CDR3 has 15 residues. CDR3 bases: TGCGCCAGCAGTGAGTCCGGACTTGACACAGATACGCAGTATTTT. Amino acids: CASSESGLDTDTQYF.

This chain connects TRBV28 to TRBJ1-2, with 9 bases that match TRBD1. The trim removed 5 bases at V and 5 bases at J, leaving 3 bases unmatched. In germline, CDR1 is MDHEN, CDR2 SYDVKM. The CDR3 is made up of 13 amino acids. The CDR3 nucleotides are TGTGCCAGCAGTGGACAGGGGTTATATGGCTACACCTTC. It is translated as CASSGQGLYGYTF.

This clonotype was counted between two and nine times. V usage is TRBV20-1 and J usage is TRBJ2-3; D is unclear. CDR1 and CDR2 from the germline V gene are DFQATT and SNEGSKA (reference sequence). V gave up 3 bases and J gave up 2 bases, with 9 bases separating them. The CDR3 length is 13 residues. The CDR3 spells CSASAYSTDTQYF. CDR3 nucleotides: TGCAGTGCTAGCGCATATTCCACAGATACGCAGTATTTT.

The J gene is TRBJ2-7, the V gene TRBV20-1; 12 bases match TRBD2. V was pared by 3 bases and J by 3 bases, with 3 bases of the junction left unmatched. CDR1 and CDR2 (germline): DFQATT, SNEGSKA (reference sequence). The CDR3 has 14 amino acids. The chain's CDR3 is CSARSTSGGYEQYF. The CDR3 bases are TGCAGTGCTAGGTCGACTAGCGGGGGCTACGAGCAGTACTTC.

This clonotype was seen ten or more times. V is TRBV6-1 and J is TRBJ2-5, with a possible D match to TRBD1 (5 bases). The germline CDR1 and CDR2 sequences are MNHNS and SASEGT. Between the trimmed V and J ends, which lost 5 bases and 5 bases, there was a span of 15 bases. The CDR3 runs 14 residues. The CDR3 DNA is TGTGCCAGCAGTCCTACCAGGGTTGAGGAGACCCAGTACTTC. Its translation is CASSPTRVEETQYF.

The rearrangement joins TRBV6-1 to TRBJ2-2; the D gene could be TRBD1 or TRBD2 (5 bases each). This CDR3 comprises 14 residues. V was pared by 7 bases and J by 4 bases, with 13 bases between. Germline-derived CDR1 and CDR2 are MNHNS and SASEGT. CDR3 coding DNA: TGTGCCAGCAAAGAGGGGTATAGCACCGGGGAGCTGTTTTTT. It encodes CASKEGYSTGELFF.

The rearrangement links TRBV7-2 to TRBJ1-5; D is possibly TRBD1 (5 bases). CDR1 SGHTA and CDR2 FQGNSA come from the germline V gene. The CDR3 consists of 14 residues. Trimming pared 6 bases from V and 5 bases from J, leaving 14 bases between. CDR3 amino acids: CASSAGGGDQPQHF. CDR3 in DNA: TGTGCCAGCAGTGCGGGGGGAGGCGATCAGCCCCAGCATTTT.

V is TRBV14 and J is TRBJ1-6; D remains unclear. CDR1 is SGHDN and CDR2 is FVKESK in the germline V gene. The ends were cut back, 5 bases at V and 8 bases at J, with 13 bases in the middle. This CDR3 region has 14 residues. CDR3 in amino acids: CASSERSRDSPLHF. CDR3 bases: TGTGCCAGCAGCGAGAGATCCCGCGATTCACCCCTCCACTTT.

The V call is TRBV29-1, the J call TRBJ2-5; D remains ambiguous. The V gene's germline CDR1 is SQVTM and CDR2 ANQGSEA. The CDR3 runs to 10 residues. V dropped 7 bases and J dropped 5 bases, with 8 bases sitting between them. The CDR3 DNA reads TGCAGCGGCCAGAGGGAGACCCAGTACTTC. Translation: CSGQRETQYF.

This clonotype has just a few counts. The rearrangement links TRBV7-8 to TRBJ1-5, with 8 bases matching TRBD1. The CDR3 is 17 amino acids. Germline CDR1 and CDR2: SGHVS and FQNEAQ. The ends lost 6 bases at V and 0 bases at J; junction bases unmatched: 10. The CDR3 bases are TGTGCCAGCAGTAGGGACAGGAGTTCTTATAGCAATCAGCCCCAGCATTTT. It is translated as CASSRDRSSYSNQPQHF.

This clonotype was observed a handful of times. This chain joins TRBV11-1 and TRBJ1-1, with a tentative D call TRBD1 (5 bases). CDR1 is SGHAT and CDR2 is FQDESV in the germline V gene (reference sequence). This CDR3 has 14 amino acids. V lost 4 bases and J 8 bases, leaving 17 bases between the germline ends. The CDR3 DNA follows: TGTGCCAGCAGCTGGGGGACCGGGAACAACGAAGCTTTCTTT. Translated, it gives CASSWGTGNNEAFF.